Listed here are 2 T cell receptor beta chains from one sample, sequenced in a study of CD8 T cells in cerebrospinal fluid in Alzheimer's disease. Each CDR3 protein gets one entry in TCRdb, which reprocessed the 10x single-cell sequencing reads and gives no DNA. This sample's table reports some 1,200 distinct CDR3 sequences. The source material was cerebrospinal fluid. Source of these receptors: a human donor with Parkinson's disease.

This clonotype is classed as medium-sized by frequency. The gene calls are TRBV7-2 and TRBJ1-5. CDR3 size: 14 residues. In germline, CDR1 is SGHTA, CDR2 FQGNSA. The CDR3 is CASSLPAENQPQHF.

This clonotype shows up as medium-sized by frequency. This sequence joins TRBV2 and TRBJ1-1. This CDR3 has 14 amino acids. Germline values: CDR1 SNHLY, CDR2 FYNNEI. This CDR3 reads CASSEASENTEAFF.